The sequence of this T cell receptor beta chain was determined in a study of cytomegalovirus exposure and HLA in healthy donors. Primers included in the PCR were 60 Vbeta and 13 Jbeta primers. Produced via immunoSEQ multiplex PCR; TCRdb's table is partial and in-frame only. The sample yields 80,000 to 100,000 clones, roughly 76% seen once. Germline CDR1 and CDR2: LNHDA and SQIVND (reference sequence). The CDR3 runs 16 residues. V shed 5 bases, J shed 0 bases, and the junction held 9 bases outside the gene matches. The sequencing input was PBMCs. This receptor was identified in a man aged 50-59 years in good health and CMV-seronegative. The chain recombines TRBV19 with TRBJ1-1; TRBD1 aligns across 7 bases. CDR3 loop: CASSWDRGSMNTEAFF. CDR3 bases: TGTGCCAGTAGTTGGGACAGAGGAAGCATGAACACTGAAGCTTTCTTT.